This passage covers 6 T cell receptor beta chains from one sample sequenced in a study of vaccination and CD4 T cells after COVID-19. These TCRs are of unknown antigen specificity. The assay that was used to sequence DNA from cultured CD4+ T cells was the Oncomine TCR Beta short-read assay. One entry per CDR3 protein results from TCRdb running MiXCR on the PCR reads. The table records over 8,500 distinct CDR3 sequences, approximately 67% of them present only once. As to treatment: approximately 9-day PBMC culture with coronavirus spike peptide pools or control peptides (ViraFEST assay). Specimen: CD4+ T cells from blood, cultured in vitro, collected before SARS-CoV-2 vaccination. These receptors came from a human donor who had recovered from COVID-19.

The genes are TRBV20-1 and TRBJ1-2; TRBD1 agrees at 10 bases. CDR3 size: 14 residues. Germline CDR1 reads DFQATT; CDR2 reads SNEGSKA (reference sequence). Trimming at V came to 6 bases and at J to 7 bases, leaving 11 bases not matched to a gene. The CDR3 bases are TGCAGTGCCCTGACAGGGGGCATTCAGGGTGGCTACACCTTC. As protein: CSALTGGIQGGYTF.

The chain has TRBV2 and TRBJ1-1, with 8 bases fitting TRBD1. The CDR3 contains 13 residues. Germline V gene sequence: CDR1 SNHLY, CDR2 FYNNEI. J was trimmed by 3 bases and V by 7 bases; bases with no gene match: 4. CDR3 nucleotide sequence: TGTGCCAGCAATCGACAGGGGTACACTGAAGCTTTCTTT. Translation: CASNRQGYTEAFF.

The genes are TRBV6-1 and TRBJ1-1; 10 bases are a match to TRBD1. The CDR3 contains 17 residues. The germline V gene encodes CDR1 MNHNS and CDR2 SASEGT. Losses at the gene ends were 6 bases for V and 3 bases for J; bases not matched to a gene: 13. The CDR3 loop reads CASSRGQGGTLHTEAFF. The CDR3 DNA sequence: TGTGCCAGCAGCCGTGGACAGGGGGGGACCCTTCACACTGAAGCTTTCTTT.

This chain links TRBV2 with TRBJ2-1; 7 positions match TRBD2. Germline CDR1 and CDR2: SNHLY and FYNNEI. V lost 7 bases to trimming and J lost 6 bases; unmatched junction nucleotides: 9. The CDR3 is 14 residues long. CDR3 sequence (DNA): TGTGCCAGCAACATAGCGGGCCCCCTCAATGAGCAGTTCTTC. Translating it yields CASNIAGPLNEQFF.

The chain employs TRBV28 and TRBJ2-5; no clear D gene. V was pared by 3 bases and J by 3 bases, with 8 bases between. The germline CDR1 and CDR2 sequences are MDHEN and SYDVKM. CDR3 size: 13 residues. In DNA form, the CDR3 reads TGTGCCAGCAGTTTCGGTAGCAAAGAGACCCAGTACTTC. It yields the protein CASSFGSKETQYF.

This chain connects TRBV30 to TRBJ2-3, with 9 nucleotides matching TRBD2. Germline V lookup: CDR1 GTSNPN, CDR2 SVGIG (reference sequence). The CDR3 spans 16 residues. V lost 2 bases and J lost 0; bases outside the gene matches: 6. The CDR3 is CAWSPGLALSTDTQYF. CDR3 bases: TGTGCCTGGAGTCCCGGACTAGCGCTGAGCACAGATACGCAGTATTTT.